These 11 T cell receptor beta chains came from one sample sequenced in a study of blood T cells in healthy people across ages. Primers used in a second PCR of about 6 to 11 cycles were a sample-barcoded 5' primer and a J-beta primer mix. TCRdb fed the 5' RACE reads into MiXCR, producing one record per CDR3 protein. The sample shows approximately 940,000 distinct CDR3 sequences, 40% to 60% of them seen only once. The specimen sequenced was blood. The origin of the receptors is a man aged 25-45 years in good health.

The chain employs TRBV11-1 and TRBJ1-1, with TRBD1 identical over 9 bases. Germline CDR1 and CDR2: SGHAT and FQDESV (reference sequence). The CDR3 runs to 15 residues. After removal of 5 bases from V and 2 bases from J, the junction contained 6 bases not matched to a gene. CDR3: CASSPRTGDNTEAFF. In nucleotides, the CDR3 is TGTGCCAGCAGCCCCCGGACAGGGGATAACACTGAAGCTTTCTTT.

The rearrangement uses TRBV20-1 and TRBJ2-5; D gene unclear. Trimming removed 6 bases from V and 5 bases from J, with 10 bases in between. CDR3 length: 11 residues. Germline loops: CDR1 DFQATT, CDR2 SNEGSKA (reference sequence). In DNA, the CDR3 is TGCAGTGCCCTCTTCGCCGAGACCCAGTACTTC. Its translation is CSALFAETQYF.

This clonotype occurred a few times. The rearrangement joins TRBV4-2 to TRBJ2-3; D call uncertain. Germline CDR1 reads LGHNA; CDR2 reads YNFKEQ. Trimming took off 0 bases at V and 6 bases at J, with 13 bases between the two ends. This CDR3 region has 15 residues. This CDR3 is CASSQDGVYLDTQYF. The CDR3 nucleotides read TGTGCCAGCAGCCAAGATGGGGTATATTTGGATACGCAGTATTTT.

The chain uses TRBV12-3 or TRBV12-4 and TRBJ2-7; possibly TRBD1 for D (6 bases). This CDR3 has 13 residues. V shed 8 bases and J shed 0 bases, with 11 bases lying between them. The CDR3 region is CASQRDISYEQYF. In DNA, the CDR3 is TGTGCCAGCCAACGGGACATCTCCTACGAGCAGTACTTC.

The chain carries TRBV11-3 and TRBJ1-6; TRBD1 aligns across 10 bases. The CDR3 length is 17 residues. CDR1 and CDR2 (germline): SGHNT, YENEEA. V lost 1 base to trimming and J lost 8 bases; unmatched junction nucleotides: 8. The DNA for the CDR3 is TGTGCCAGCAGCTTAGCCGCCAGACAGGGGGCTTATTCACCCCTCCACTTT. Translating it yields CASSLAARQGAYSPLHF. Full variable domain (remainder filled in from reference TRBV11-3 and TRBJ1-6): EAGVVQSPRYKIIEKKQPVAFWCNPISGHNTLYWYLQNLGQGPELLIRYENEEAVDDSQLPKDRFSAERLKGVDSTLKIQPAELGDSAVYLCASSLAARQGAYSPLHFGNGTRLTVT.

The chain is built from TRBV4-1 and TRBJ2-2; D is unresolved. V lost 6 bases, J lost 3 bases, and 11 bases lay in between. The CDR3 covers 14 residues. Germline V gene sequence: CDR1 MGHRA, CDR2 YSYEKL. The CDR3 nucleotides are TGCGCCAGCAGGAGAAGGAAGGACACCGGGGAGCTGTTTTTT. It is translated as CASRRRKDTGELFF.

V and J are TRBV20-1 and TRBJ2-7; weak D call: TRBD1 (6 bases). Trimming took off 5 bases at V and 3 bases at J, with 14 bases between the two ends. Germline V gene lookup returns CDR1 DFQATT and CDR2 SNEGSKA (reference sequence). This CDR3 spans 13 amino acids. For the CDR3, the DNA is TGCAGTGCTCTTAGGGACACTAACTACGAGCAGTACTTC. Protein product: CSALRDTNYEQYF.

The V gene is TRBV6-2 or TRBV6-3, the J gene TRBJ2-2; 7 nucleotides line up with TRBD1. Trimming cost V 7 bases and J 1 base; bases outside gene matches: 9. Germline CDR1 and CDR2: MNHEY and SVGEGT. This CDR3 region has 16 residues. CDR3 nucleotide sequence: TGTGCCAGCATCTCCGACAGGGCAGAGAACACCGGGGAGCTGTTTTTT. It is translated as CASISDRAENTGELFF.

DNA of the CDR3: TGCGCCAGCACCCCTACCCTTGACAGAAACACTGAAGCTTTCTTT. It encodes CASTPTLDRNTEAFF. The V call is TRBV5-1, the J call TRBJ1-1; D possibly corresponds to TRBD1 (5 bases). The CDR3 loop spans 15 amino acids. Per the germline V gene, CDR1 is SGHRS and CDR2 is YFSETQ. V lost 6 bases to trimming and J lost 2 bases, with 17 bases between them.

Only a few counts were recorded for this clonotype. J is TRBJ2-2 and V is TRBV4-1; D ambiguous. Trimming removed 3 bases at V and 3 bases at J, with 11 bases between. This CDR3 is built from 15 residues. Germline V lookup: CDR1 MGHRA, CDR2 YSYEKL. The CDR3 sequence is CASSHPARDTGELFF. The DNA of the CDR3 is TGCGCCAGCAGCCACCCGGCTCGAGACACCGGGGAGCTGTTTTTT.

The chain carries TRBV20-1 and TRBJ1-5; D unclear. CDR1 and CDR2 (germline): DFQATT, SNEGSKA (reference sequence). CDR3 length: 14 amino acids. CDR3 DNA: TGCAGCGCCGGAGGGCGGGATCTCAATCAGCCCCAGCATTTT. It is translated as CSAGGRDLNQPQHF.